This passage covers 13 T cell receptor beta chains from one sample sequenced in a study of T cell repertoires in breast cancer. Primers covering all TCR V genes were used in emulsion RT-PCR on CD8+ T cells. A second nested PCR with blocking oligonucleotides suppressed unpaired genes. TCRdb redid the calling of the emulsion pairing reads with MiXCR, one entry per CDR3 protein. The sample has roughly 40,000 distinct CDR3 sequences, 45% to 50% seen once. Sequencing used CD8+ T cells. These receptors all come from a pool of human donors with breast cancer or a healthy control (not recorded which).

This clonotype was counted once. One end of the junction varies from germline; a read error may be responsible. The rearrangement links TRBV20-1 to TRBJ1-2, with a tentative D call TRBD1 (5 bases). Germline V gene lookup returns CDR1 DFQATT and CDR2 SNEGSKA (reference sequence). There are 13 residues in the CDR3. The CDR3 nucleotides read TGCTGTGCAGATCCTGGGGCAATTGGTGGCTATACCTTC. This codes for CCADPGAIGGYTF.

The table lists this clonotype with a few counts. The chain combines TRBV3-1 with TRBJ2-5; D is ambiguous. Trimming pared 3 bases from V and 1 base from J, leaving 9 bases between. The CDR3 totals 14 residues. Germline V CDR1 and CDR2: LGHDT, YNNKEL (reference sequence). CDR3 in DNA: TGTGCCAGCAGCCAGTGGGAAACCCAAGAGACCCAGTACTTC. Translated: CASSQWETQETQYF.

As regards this clonotype: The junction departs from the called germline gene at one end, perhaps through a read error. The V gene is TRBV20-1, the J gene TRBJ2-1, with D perhaps matching TRBD2 (6 bases). Germline assignment: CDR1 DFQATT and CDR2 SNEGSKA (reference sequence). This CDR3 region has 15 residues. The CDR3 sequence: CSARDIRESYNGQFF. The DNA for the CDR3 is TGCAGTGCTAGAGATATCCGGGAGTCCTACAATGGGCAGTTCTTC.

This clonotype was seen more than once but under ten times. This chain uses TRBV6-6 with TRBJ1-1, with D uncertain. CDR1 is MNHNY, CDR2 SVGAGI, per germline (reference sequence). The CDR3 has 14 residues. Deletions cut 2 bases from V and 0 bases from J, with 7 bases between. The CDR3 region is CASSYGVMNTEAFF. CDR3 nucleotide sequence: TGTGCCAGCAGTTACGGGGTAATGAACACTGAAGCTTTCTTT.

V is TRBV20-1 and J is TRBJ2-5; 10 positions match TRBD2. CDR3 length equals 16 residues. The germline gives CDR1 DFQATT, CDR2 SNEGSKA (reference sequence). The J segment lost 2 bases and the V segment lost 0 bases, leaving 6 bases of the junction unmatched. The CDR3 sequence: CSARDWIAGGQETQYF. The CDR3 coding sequence is TGCAGTGCTAGAGATTGGATAGCGGGAGGACAAGAGACCCAGTACTTC.

V gene TRBV20-1 combines with J gene TRBJ2-3, with 7 bases fitting TRBD2. Unmatched junction bases numbered 12, after V lost 3 bases and J lost 0 bases. Germline V gene data show CDR1 as DFQATT and CDR2 as SNEGSKA (reference sequence). The CDR3 length is 17 residues. CDR3 loop: CSARHGGSSISTDTQYF. The CDR3 DNA is TGCAGTGCTAGGCACGGGGGGAGCTCCATAAGCACAGATACGCAGTATTTT.

In its sample, this clonotype was seen a few times. V usage is TRBV7-2 and J usage is TRBJ2-5; D is unresolved. The CDR3 is 15 residues long. Trimming removed 5 bases from V and 1 base from J, with 14 bases in between. Germline V lookup: CDR1 SGHTA, CDR2 FQGNSA. In nucleotides, the CDR3 is TGTGCCAGCAGCATCAGTAGCTCTACCCAAGAGACCCAGTACTTC. Its translation: CASSISSSTQETQYF. Drawing the rest from reference TRBV7-2 and TRBJ2-5, the complete variable domain is GAGVSQSPSNKVTEKGKDVELRCDPISGHTALYWYRQSLGQGLEFLIYFQGNSAPDKSGLPSDRFSAERTGGSVSTLTIQRTQQEDSAVYLCASSISSSTQETQYFGPGTRLLVL.

About this clonotype itself: The conserved closing phenylalanine or tryptophan is absent in this CDR3, likely reflecting a read error. The V gene is TRBV20-1, the J gene TRBJ1-1; the D is unclear. Germline-derived CDR1 and CDR2 are DFQATT and SNEGSKA (reference sequence). Deletions cut 5 bases from V and 1 base from J, with 14 bases between. There are 14 residues in the CDR3. The CDR3 protein is CSAQERVGNTEAFL. In nucleotides, the CDR3 is TGCAGTGCTCAGGAGAGGGTGGGGAACACTGAAGCTTTCCTT.

In the case of this clonotype: The junction and the germline gene differ at one end; a read error may be behind it. The CDR3 sequence is CASSLVLNELFF. In DNA, the CDR3 is TGCGCCAGCAGCTTGGTCCTCAATGAGCTGTTCTTC. The V call is TRBV5-1, the J call TRBJ2-1; no firm D call. In germline, CDR1 is SGHRS, CDR2 YFSETQ. The length of the CDR3 is 12 residues.

Details on this clonotype: A much larger clone differs from this one at a single base, so this may be a read error. The chain couples TRBV29-1 to TRBJ1-1; 8 bases map to TRBD1. The V segment lost 6 bases and the J segment 3 bases; nucleotides outside the gene matches: 6. The CDR3 runs 13 residues. Germline assignment: CDR1 SQVTM and CDR2 ANQGSEA. CDR3 loop: CSVPTGEDTEAFF. In nucleotides, the CDR3 is TGCAGCGTACCGACAGGGGAGGACACTGAAGCTTTCTTT. The full variable domain, rest sourced from reference TRBV29-1 and TRBJ1-1, is SAVISQKPSRDICQRGTSLTIQCQVDSQVTMMFWYRQQPGQSLTLIATANQGSEATYESGFVIDKFPISRPNLTFSTLTVSNMSPEDSSIYLCSVPTGEDTEAFFGQGTRLTVV.

This chain connects TRBV4-2 to TRBJ1-4; tentative D call: TRBD1 (5 bases). Germline V CDR1 and CDR2: LGHNA, YNFKEQ. V lost 2 bases and J 7 bases, leaving 14 bases between the germline ends. CDR3 size: 15 residues. The CDR3: CASSQRSQAVEKLFF. CDR3 nucleotides: TGTGCCAGCAGCCAAAGGTCACAGGCGGTTGAAAAACTGTTTTTT.

The chain is built from TRBV7-6 and TRBJ2-7; the match to TRBD2 covers 11 bases. Losses at the gene ends were 5 bases for V and 6 bases for J; bases not matched to a gene: 3. The CDR3 length is 13 residues. CDR1 is SGHVS and CDR2 is FNYEAQ in the germline V gene. This CDR3 reads CASSPGLAVEQYF. Here the CDR3 DNA reads TGTGCCAGCAGCCCGGGACTAGCGGTCGAGCAGTACTTC.

This chain connects TRBV27 to TRBJ2-2; perhaps TRBD2 as D (5 bases). CDR3 length equals 14 residues. V lost 3 bases to trimming and J lost 5 bases, with 10 bases between them. Germline CDR1 is MNHEY and CDR2 is SMNVEV (reference sequence). The CDR3 sequence: CASSLWRHTGELFF. Written as DNA, the CDR3 is TGTGCCAGCAGTTTGTGGAGGCATACCGGGGAGCTGTTTTTT.